The 20 T cell receptor beta chains in this list originate from one sample, sequenced in a study of blood T cell repertoires in COVID-19. Produced via immunoSEQ multiplex PCR; TCRdb's table is partial and in-frame only. The table lists over 200,000 clones, 80% to 90% of them singletons. The specimen sequenced was PBMCs or T cells enriched from blood (not recorded which). All receptors come from a man aged 18 to 35 who had recovered from COVID-19.

With respect to this clone: A junction boundary mismatches the germline segment, possibly from a read error. The gene calls are TRBV29-1 and TRBJ2-7; 12 bases align to TRBD2. Germline V gene data show CDR1 as SQVTM and CDR2 as ANQGSEA. This CDR3 spans 16 amino acids. The CDR3 loop is CSAQLAGGPTSHEQYF. DNA of the CDR3: TGCAGCGCTCAACTAGCGGGAGGCCCAACCTCCCACGAGCAGTACTTC.

The V gene is TRBV7-9, the J gene TRBJ2-4, with D maybe TRBD1 (5 bases). Between the trimmed V and J ends, which lost 5 bases and 6 bases, there was a span of 11 bases. Germline CDR1 SEHNR, CDR2 FQNEAQ (reference sequence). The CDR3 is 13 amino acids. The CDR3 sequence is CASSTGHINIQYF. The CDR3 DNA follows: TGTGCCAGCAGCACCGGACATATAAACATTCAGTACTTC. Combining the CDR3 with reference TRBV7-9 and TRBJ2-4 gives the whole variable domain DTGVSQNPRHKITKRGQNVTFRCDPISEHNRLYWYRQTLGQGPEFLTYFQNEAQLEKSRLLSDRFSAERPKGSFSTLEIQRTEQGDSAMYLCASSTGHINIQYFGAGTRLSVL.

The V gene is TRBV19, the J gene TRBJ1-5; D gene unclear. In germline, CDR1 is LNHDA, CDR2 SQIVND (reference sequence). V gave up 3 bases and J gave up 3 bases, with 9 bases separating them. The CDR3 spans 14 residues. The CDR3 spells CASSISGYNQPQHF. CDR3 in DNA: TGTGCCAGTAGTATCTCGGGGTACAATCAGCCCCAGCATTTT.

This clone was seen more than once but under ten times. The gene calls are TRBV6-5 and TRBJ1-2; TRBD1 aligns across 7 bases. J lost 2 bases, V lost 2 bases, and 8 bases had no gene match. This CDR3 region has 16 residues. Per the germline V gene, CDR1 is MNHEY and CDR2 is SVGAGI. As DNA, the CDR3 is TGTGCCAGCAGTTACACAGAACGACAGGGAAACTATGGCTACACCTTC. Translation: CASSYTERQGNYGYTF.

The chain recombines TRBV7-9 with TRBJ1-4, with TRBD1 as a possible D gene (6 bases). The CDR3 consists of 17 residues. V was cut by 4 bases and J by 8 bases, with 23 bases left in between. Per germline, CDR1 SEHNR and CDR2 FQNEAQ (reference sequence). CDR3 DNA sequence: TGTGCCAGCAGCTCAAACCGGGACACCGAATACGGGGAAAAACTGTTTTTT. This gives the protein CASSSNRDTEYGEKLFF.

The CDR3 region is CASSLGTGRQETQYF. The DNA for the CDR3 is TGCGCCAGCAGCTTGGGGACAGGGAGGCAAGAGACCCAGTACTTC. The chain couples TRBV5-1 to TRBJ2-5; 8 bases align to TRBD1. There are 15 residues in the CDR3. V shed 0 bases, J shed 2 bases, and the junction held 3 bases outside the gene matches. Germline CDR1 is SGHRS and CDR2 is YFSETQ.

This chain links TRBV27 with TRBJ2-5; D is perhaps TRBD1 (5 bases). Germline V CDR1 and CDR2: MNHEY, SMNVEV (reference sequence). The CDR3 has 14 amino acids. V was trimmed by 3 bases and J by 5 bases, leaving 13 bases between them. The chain's CDR3 is CASSLGQRGETQYF. The CDR3 nucleotides are TGTGCCAGCAGTTTGGGGCAGCGTGGGGAGACCCAGTACTTC.

This sequence joins TRBV6-1 and TRBJ1-3; TRBD1 aligns across 7 bases. Trimming removed 4 bases from V and 0 bases from J; junction bases left unmatched: 6. Per the germline V gene, CDR1 is MNHNS and CDR2 is SASEGT. The CDR3 consists of 16 residues. The CDR3 DNA sequence: TGTGCCAGCAGTGGACGACAGGGCAGCTCTGGAAACACCATATATTTT. Protein: CASSGRQGSSGNTIYF.

This chain uses TRBV19 with TRBJ1-5; D might be TRBD1 (5 bases). The CDR3 contains 15 residues. V lost 10 bases and J lost 6, with 22 bases in between. Germline V lookup: CDR1 LNHDA, CDR2 SQIVND (reference sequence). The CDR3 nucleotides are TGTGCCACCACCCCTGTGGGGGGGGAAGGTCAGCCCCAGCATTTT. Its protein product is CATTPVGGEGQPQHF.

The chain uses TRBV30 and TRBJ1-3, with 10 bases matching TRBD1. Germline CDR1 GTSNPN, CDR2 SVGIG (reference sequence). This CDR3 contains 13 residues. V lost 5 bases and J lost 9; bases outside the gene matches: 7. As DNA, the CDR3 is TGTGCCTGGGCCGGACAGGGGGACGTCACCATATATTTT. This sequence encodes CAWAGQGDVTIYF.

The chain joins TRBV12-3 or TRBV12-4 to TRBJ2-7; 11 bases match TRBD2. The junction had 1 base not matched to a gene; V was cut back by 6 bases and J by 3 bases. The CDR3 sequence is 13 residues long. The CDR3 loop reads CASSGTSGYEQYF. In nucleotides, the CDR3 is TGTGCCAGCAGCGGGACTAGCGGCTACGAGCAGTACTTC.

This clone has only one observation. V gene TRBV15 combines with J gene TRBJ1-5; D not resolved. Trimming shortened V by 3 bases and J by 7 bases, and 7 bases separated the two germline ends. This CDR3 region has 12 residues. Germline loops: CDR1 LNHNV, CDR2 YYDKDF (reference sequence). The CDR3 DNA is TGTGCCACCAGCAGGAGGGAACAGCCCCAGCATTTT. Its protein is CATSRREQPQHF. The variable domain in full, completed from reference TRBV15 and TRBJ1-5, reads DAMVIQNPRYQVTQFGKPVTLSCSQTLNHNVMYWYQQKSSQAPKLLFHYYDKDFNNEADTPDNFQSRRPNTSFCFLDIRSPGLGDTAMYLCATSRREQPQHFGDGTRLSIL.

The rearrangement links TRBV18 to TRBJ1-5; a possible D gene is TRBD1 (5 bases). The CDR3 extends over 14 amino acids. Trimming cost V 5 bases and J 3 bases, with 11 bases left between them. Germline V gives CDR1 KGHSH, CDR2 LQKENI. The DNA for the CDR3 is TGTGCCAGCTCAGACCGGGGGAACAATCAGCCCCAGCATTTT. Protein sequence: CASSDRGNNQPQHF.

J is TRBJ2-3 and V is TRBV4-1; 16 bases line up with TRBD2. The trim removed 2 bases at V and 0 bases at J, leaving 5 bases unmatched. From germline, CDR1 is MGHRA and CDR2 YSYEKL. The CDR3 has 19 residues. CDR3 bases: TGCGCCAGCAGCCAACGAGGGACTAGCGGGGGGGCAAGCACAGATACGCAGTATTTT. Protein product: CASSQRGTSGGASTDTQYF.

This chain's CDR3 is CASSLFRTGGSYEQYF. CDR3 nucleotide sequence: TGTGCCAGCAGTTTATTCCGGACAGGGGGCTCCTACGAGCAGTACTTC. This chain joins TRBV28 and TRBJ2-7, with 10 bases matching TRBD1. The trim removed 1 base at V and 0 bases at J, leaving 3 bases unmatched. The CDR3 extends over 16 amino acids. Germline CDR1 is MDHEN and CDR2 is SYDVKM.

This chain links TRBV27 with TRBJ2-7, with TRBD2 matching 10 bases. V lost 2 bases, J lost 3 bases, and 4 bases stayed unmatched. Germline values: CDR1 MNHEY, CDR2 SMNVEV (reference sequence). The CDR3 runs 15 residues. As DNA, the CDR3 is TGTGCCAGCAGTTTAGTGGCTAGCGGGAGCTACGAGCAGTACTTC. It specifies CASSLVASGSYEQYF.

The chain employs TRBV4-1 and TRBJ2-5, with TRBD2 matching 9 bases. The CDR3 length is 17 residues. Unmatched junction bases numbered 10, after V lost 2 bases and J lost 3 bases. From germline, CDR1 is MGHRA and CDR2 YSYEKL. CDR3 region: CASSQPPSRGGEETQYF. The CDR3 nucleotides are TGCGCCAGCAGCCAACCGCCCTCGCGGGGGGGGGAAGAGACCCAGTACTTC.

This CDR3 is CASSLRTGVNEKLFF. The CDR3 DNA reads TGCGCCAGCAGCTTAAGGACAGGGGTTAATGAAAAACTGTTTTTT. The chain joins TRBV5-1 to TRBJ1-4; 9 bases are a match to TRBD1. The V and J ends lost 2 bases and 4 bases, in that order; junction bases with no gene match: 3. CDR3 size: 15 residues. Looked up from germline, CDR1 is SGHRS and CDR2 is YFSETQ.

This clone appeared once. The chain uses TRBV6-5 and TRBJ2-7, with D possibly matching TRBD2 (5 bases). V gave up 6 bases and J gave up 3 bases, with 15 bases separating them. This CDR3 has 14 residues. Germline-derived CDR1 and CDR2 are MNHEY and SVGAGI. The CDR3 loop is CASRRVTPYYEQYF. CDR3 sequence (DNA): TGTGCCAGCAGGAGGGTGACTCCTTACTACGAGCAGTACTTC.

The chain combines TRBV5-4 with TRBJ2-1; 10 nucleotides agree with TRBD2. Losses at the gene ends were 3 bases for V and 3 bases for J; bases not matched to a gene: 9. Germline CDR1 is SGHNT and CDR2 is YYREEE (reference sequence). The CDR3 extends over 17 amino acids. CDR3 DNA sequence: TGTGCCAGCAGCTCTCTACTCACTAGCGGGGTCTACAATGAGCAGTTCTTC. Translation gives CASSSLLTSGVYNEQFF.